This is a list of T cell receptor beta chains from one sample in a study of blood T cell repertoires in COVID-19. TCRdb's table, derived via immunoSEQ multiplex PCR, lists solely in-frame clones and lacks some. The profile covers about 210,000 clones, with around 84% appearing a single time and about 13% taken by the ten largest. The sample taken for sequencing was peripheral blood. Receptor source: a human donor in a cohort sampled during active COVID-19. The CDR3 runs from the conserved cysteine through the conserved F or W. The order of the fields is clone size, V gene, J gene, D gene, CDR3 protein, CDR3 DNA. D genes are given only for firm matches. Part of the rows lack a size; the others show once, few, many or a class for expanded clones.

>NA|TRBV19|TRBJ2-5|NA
CASSNSHGGETQYF
TGTGCCAGTAGTAACAGTCACGGCGGGGAGACCCAGTACTTC
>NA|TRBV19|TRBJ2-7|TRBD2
CASTPLAGSYEQYF
TGTGCCAGTACCCCACTAGCGGGAAGCTACGAGCAGTACTTC
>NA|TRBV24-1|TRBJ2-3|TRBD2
CATSGIAGGRVTQYF
TGTGCCACCAGTGGTATAGCGGGAGGCCGAGTTACGCAGTATTTT
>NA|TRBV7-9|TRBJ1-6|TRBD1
CASSFGGQGSSPLHF
TGTGCCAGCAGCTTTGGGGGACAGGGAAGCTCACCCCTCCACTTT
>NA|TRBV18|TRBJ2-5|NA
CASSPRSGLETQYF
TGTGCCAGCTCACCAAGGTCGGGACTGGAGACCCAGTACTTC
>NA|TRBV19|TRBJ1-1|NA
CASNSGTEGTEAFF
TGTGCCAGTAATTCCGGGACTGAGGGGACTGAAGCTTTCTTT
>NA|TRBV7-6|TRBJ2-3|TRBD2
CASSLGGLVSGDTQYF
TGTGCCAGCAGCTTAGGAGGACTAGTTTCGGGTGATACGCAGTATTTT
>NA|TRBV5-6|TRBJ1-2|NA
CASSLGVSGYGYTF
TGTGCCAGCAGCTTGGGGGTATCGGGCTATGGCTACACCTTC
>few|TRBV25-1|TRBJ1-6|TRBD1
CASSEDRGIVSPLHF
TGTGCCAGCAGTGAAGACAGGGGTATAGTTTCACCCCTCCACTTT
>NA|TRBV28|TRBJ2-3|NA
CASRRTPTDTQYF
TGTGCCAGCAGGCGAACTCCAACAGATACGCAGTATTTT
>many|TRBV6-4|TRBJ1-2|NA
CASSVGQNYGYTF
TGTGCCAGCAGTGTTGGGCAGAACTATGGCTACACCTTC
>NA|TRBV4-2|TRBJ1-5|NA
CASSPTGGIQPQHF
TGTGCCAGCAGCCCAACTGGGGGCATCCAGCCCCAGCATTTT
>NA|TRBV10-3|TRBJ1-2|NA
CAISEGSLPAGQGSGYTF
TGTGCCATCAGTGAAGGAAGCCTCCCCGCAGGGCAGGGGTCTGGCTACACCTTC
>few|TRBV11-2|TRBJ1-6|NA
CASQSGGYNSPLHF
TGTGCCAGCCAATCGGGGGGTTATAATTCACCCCTCCACTTT
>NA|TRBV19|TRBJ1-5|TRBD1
CASSPRQGFSNQPQHF
TGTGCCAGTAGTCCGCGACAGGGCTTTAGCAATCAGCCCCAGCATTTT
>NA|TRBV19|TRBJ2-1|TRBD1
CASSIVGQGAYNEQFF
TGTGCCAGTAGTATCGTCGGACAGGGGGCCTACAATGAGCAGTTCTTC
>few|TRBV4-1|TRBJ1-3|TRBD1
CASSQEDRGRTIYF
TGCGCCAGCAGCCAGGAGGACAGGGGGCGAACCATATATTTT
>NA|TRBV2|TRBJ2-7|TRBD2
CASRKNPSGSGEQYF
TGTGCCAGCAGAAAAAACCCCAGCGGGAGTGGTGAGCAGTACTTC
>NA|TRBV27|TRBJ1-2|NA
CASSPSGGGGYTF
TGTGCCAGCAGTCCCTCTGGGGGCGGAGGCTACACCTTC
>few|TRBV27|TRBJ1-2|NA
CASSLAGGGYTF
TGTGCCAGCAGTTTAGCGGGGGGTGGCTACACCTTC
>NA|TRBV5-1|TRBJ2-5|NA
CASRIATQETQYF
TGCGCCAGCAGAATAGCGACCCAAGAGACCCAGTACTTC
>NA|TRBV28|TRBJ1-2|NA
CASSHVVYGYTF
TGTGCCAGCAGCCACGTAGTCTATGGCTACACCTTC
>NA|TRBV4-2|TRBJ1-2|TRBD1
CASSQEWRPGGWGYTF
TGTGCCAGCAGCCAAGAATGGAGACCAGGGGGCTGGGGCTACACCTTC
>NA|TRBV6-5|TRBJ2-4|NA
CASSFSGGRQNIQYF
TGTGCCAGCAGTTTTTCAGGGGGGAGGCAAAACATTCAGTACTTC
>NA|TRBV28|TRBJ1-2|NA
CASSPNGGAANYGYTF
TGTGCCAGCAGCCCTAACGGCGGCGCGGCTAACTATGGCTACACCTTC
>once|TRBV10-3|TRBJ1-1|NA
CAINSGQNTEAFF
TGTGCCATCAACTCAGGCCAGAACACTGAAGCTTTCTTT
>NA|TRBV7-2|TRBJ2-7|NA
CASSLDRDKNSYEQYF
TGTGCCAGCAGCTTAGACCGGGACAAAAACTCCTACGAGCAGTACTTC